The rows below give T cell receptor beta chains drawn from one sample of a study of CD8 T cells in Susac syndrome. TCRdb recomputed calls from the immunoSEQ multiplex PCR reads with MiXCR, one row per CDR3 protein. The table includes 100,000 to 150,000 distinct CDR3 sequences, 96% detected once. The sample comprised CD4+ T cells from PBMCs. These receptors were obtained from a human donor with Susac syndrome. Both conserved end residues are part of each CDR3. A D gene is named only where the DNA matches it firmly. Size tells how often a clone was seen (once, few, many) or the class of an expanded clone, and some rows leave it out.

V gene,clone size,D gene,J gene,CDR3 DNA,CDR3 protein
TRBV28,NA,TRBD2,TRBJ2-7,TGTGCCAGCAGTTTAGCGCGGAGCGGGAGCTACGAGCAGTACTTC,CASSLARSGSYEQYF
TRBV5-1,NA,TRBD2,TRBJ2-1,TGCGCCAGCAGCACGACTAGCGGTTCCTACAATGAGCAGTTCTTC,CASSTTSGSYNEQFF
TRBV20-1,NA,TRBD2,TRBJ2-7,TGCAGTGCTAGAGATCTCGCGGGAGGGCCCTCGGGTGAGCAGTACTTC,CSARDLAGGPSGEQYF
TRBV5-4,NA,TRBD2,TRBJ2-7,TGTGCCAGCAGCTCTAGCGGGCGCTCCTACGAGCAGTACTTC,CASSSSGRSYEQYF
TRBV29-1,NA,TRBD1,TRBJ2-1,TGCAGCGTTCCCGGACAGGGGGCCAACAATGAGCAGTTCTTC,CSVPGQGANNEQFF
TRBV25-1,NA,NA,TRBJ2-1,TGTGCCAGCAGTGAAATACAGGGAGACCACAATGAGCAGTTCTTC,CASSEIQGDHNEQFF
TRBV7-2,few,NA,TRBJ1-1,TGTGCCAGCAGCTTTTCGGTGAACACTGAAGCTTTCTTT,CASSFSVNTEAFF
TRBV6-1,few,TRBD2,TRBJ2-7,TGTGCCAGCAGTGAAGCCCTAGCGGGAGGGCCGGGGGAGCAGTACTTC,CASSEALAGGPGEQYF
TRBV7-6,NA,TRBD1,TRBJ1-2,TGTGCCAGCAGCTCGGGGACAGGGAGCGGCTACACCTTC,CASSSGTGSGYTF
TRBV28,NA,NA,TRBJ2-7,TGTGCCAGCAGTCTAGGACGGTACTACGAGCAGTACTTC,CASSLGRYYEQYF
TRBV10-3,NA,TRBD1,TRBJ2-5,TGTGCCATCAGTGAGGGACAGGGGGAGACCCAGTACTTC,CAISEGQGETQYF
TRBV12-3/TRBV12-4,NA,NA,TRBJ2-7,TGTGCCAGCAGTTTCGGGGCAGGGCTTCCCCTAGAGCAGTACTTC,CASSFGAGLPLEQYF
TRBV20-1,NA,NA,TRBJ2-3,TGCAGTGCCGATTGGAACTCAAAAGATACGCAGTATTTT,CSADWNSKDTQYF